This T cell receptor beta chain was found in a study of CD8+ T cells in alopecia areata. Study conclusions and caveats: Clonality was higher in lesional than normal scalp, especially in alopecia totalis/universalis.

Sorting used CD4, CD8alpha, NKG2D, NKG2ACE and other markers on pooled cutaneous lymph node cells. Germline V gene lookup returns CDR1 FNHDT and CDR2 SITEND (reference sequence). The CDR3 spans 13 residues. This clone has more than one count but fewer than ten. Its antigen is still unknown. Gene names and germline match the mouse. The sequence runs out 4 residues before the end of the CDR3; the remainder is reconstructed from the germline J gene. Sequencing used cDNA as its template, made by extracting RNA and reverse transcribing it. Method: immunoSEQ multiplex PCR; TCRdb's copy keeps in-frame clones and lacks some. The table lists 270,000 or so clones, with no singletons.

The receptor comes from a C3H/HeJ mouse with alopecia areata. MHC haplotype here: H2-k. This chain joins TRBV19 and TRBJ1-1; D call uncertain. Sequenced input: CD4+ T cells sorted from a lymph node. Incomplete CDR3 DNA: TGTGCCAGCAGTATTCAGGTTACAGAA. Its protein is CASSIQVTE. The entire CDR3 sequence reads CASSIQVTEEVFF. The variable domain in full, completed from reference TRBV19 and TRBJ1-1, reads GGIITQTPKFLIGQEGQKLTLKCQQNFNHDTMYWYRQDSGKGLRLIYYSITENDLQKGDLSEGYDASREKKSSFSLTVTSAQKNEMAVFLCASSIQVTEEVFFGKGTRLTVV.